This entry lists 8 T cell receptor beta chains sequenced from one sample in a study of shared clonotypes between healthy human individuals. CD8 cells regarded as naive lacked CD45RO, were positively chosen for CCR7, and omitted terminally differentiated effector memory CD45RA+ cells. Clones were read by immunoSEQ multiplex PCR, and TCRdb kept only the in-frame ones, dropping some. Of roughly 2,000,000 clones listed, approximately 92% are singletons. The sequenced sample was naive CD8+ T cells from PBMCs. The source is a man younger than 35 in good health. Some clones in this sample may be carry-over from other donors' samples.

The table lists this clone with a count of one. The chain couples TRBV14 to TRBJ1-1, with D perhaps TRBD1 (6 bases). The germline V gene encodes CDR1 SGHDN and CDR2 FVKESK. This CDR3 is 13 amino acids long. Trimming stripped 5 bases from V and 8 bases from J, with 15 bases between. In nucleotides, the CDR3 is TGTGCCAGCAGCTCTCCCCTAGGGGGGGAAGCTTTCTTT. Translated: CASSSPLGGEAFF.

V is TRBV7-9 and J is TRBJ1-4; unclear D gene. The CDR3 spans 16 residues. Germline-derived CDR1 and CDR2 are SEHNR and FQNEAQ (reference sequence). The V and J ends lost 4 bases and 0 bases respectively, with 12 bases between them. The CDR3 DNA reads as TGTGCCAGCAGCTCCATTTGGAGTGCAACTAATGAAAAACTGTTTTTT. Translated: CASSSIWSATNEKLFF.

The CDR3 loop is CASSIRGPPFYEQYF. In DNA form, the CDR3 reads TGTGCCAGTAGTATCCGGGGGCCACCATTCTACGAGCAGTACTTC. This sequence joins TRBV19 and TRBJ2-7; D is perhaps TRBD1 or TRBD2 (6 bases each). Germline CDR1 LNHDA, CDR2 SQIVND (reference sequence). The CDR3 is 15 amino acids. Trimming cost V 3 bases and J 3 bases, with 15 bases left between them. The entire variable domain, with the rest obtained from reference TRBV19 and TRBJ2-7, is as follows: DGGITQSPKYLFRKEGQNVTLSCEQNLNHDAMYWYRQDPGQGLRLIYYSQIVNDFQKGDIAEGYSVSREKKESFPLTVTSAQKNPTAFYLCASSIRGPPFYEQYFGPGTRLTVT.

This chain joins TRBV27 and TRBJ2-1; 14 bases match TRBD2. With 4 bases clipped from V and 5 bases from J, the junction kept 4 bases outside the gene matches. From germline, CDR1 is MNHEY and CDR2 SMNVEV (reference sequence). The CDR3 is 16 amino acids. For the CDR3, the DNA is TGTGCCAGCAGTTCAACGGGACTAGCGGGAGACAATGAGCAGTTCTTC. It is translated as CASSSTGLAGDNEQFF.

The chain combines TRBV7-9 with TRBJ1-2; D may be TRBD1 (5 bases). The V end was cut by 7 bases, the J end by 10 bases, with 16 bases between. This CDR3 is built from 12 residues. Germline CDR1 reads SEHNR; CDR2 reads FQNEAQ (reference sequence). CDR3 DNA: TGTGCCAGCAATCGGTTGGGGCAGGACTACACCTTC. It is translated as CASNRLGQDYTF.

This clone has only one observation. One end of the junction varies from germline; a read error may be responsible. The gene calls are TRBV27 and TRBJ1-3; D gene ambiguous. The germline gives CDR1 MNHEY, CDR2 SMNVEV (reference sequence). The CDR3 spans 13 residues. The CDR3 bases are TGTGCCAGCATGGCCCTCATTGGAGACACCATATATTTT. Protein sequence: CASMALIGDTIYF.

CDR3: CAWRGQNSYEQYF. CDR3 DNA: TGTGCCTGGAGAGGACAGAACTCCTACGAGCAGTACTTC. V and J are TRBV30 and TRBJ2-7; tentative D call: TRBD1 (6 bases). V was pared by 3 bases and J by 0 bases, with 9 bases between. CDR3 length: 13 amino acids. The germline V gene encodes CDR1 GTSNPN and CDR2 SVGIG (reference sequence).

This rearrangement joins TRBV6-5 to TRBJ2-2; D possibly corresponds to TRBD1 (5 bases). The CDR3 contains 13 residues. Between the trimmed V and J ends, which lost 2 bases and 6 bases, there was a span of 7 bases. In germline, CDR1 is MNHEY, CDR2 SVGAGI. CDR3 in DNA: TGTGCCAGCAGTTACAAGGGGTCCGGGGAGCTGTTTTTT. It yields the protein CASSYKGSGELFF.